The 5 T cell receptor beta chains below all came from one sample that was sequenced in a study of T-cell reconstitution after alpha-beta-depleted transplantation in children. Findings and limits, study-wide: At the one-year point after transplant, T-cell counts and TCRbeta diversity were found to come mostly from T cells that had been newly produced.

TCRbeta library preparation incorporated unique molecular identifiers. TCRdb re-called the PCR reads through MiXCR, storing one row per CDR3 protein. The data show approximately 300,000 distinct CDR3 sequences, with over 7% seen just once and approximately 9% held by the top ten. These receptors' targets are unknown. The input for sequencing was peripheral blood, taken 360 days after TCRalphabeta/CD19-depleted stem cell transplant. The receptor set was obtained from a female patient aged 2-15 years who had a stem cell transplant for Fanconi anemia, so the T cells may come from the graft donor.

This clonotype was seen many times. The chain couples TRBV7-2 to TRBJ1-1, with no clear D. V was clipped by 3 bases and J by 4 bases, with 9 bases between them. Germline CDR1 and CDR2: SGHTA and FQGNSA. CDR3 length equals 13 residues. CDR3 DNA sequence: TGTGCCAGCAGCTTCCAGGCTCTCACTGAAGCTTTCTTT. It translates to CASSFQALTEAFF. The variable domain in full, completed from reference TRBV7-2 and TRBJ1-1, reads GAGVSQSPSNKVTEKGKDVELRCDPISGHTALYWYRQSLGQGLEFLIYFQGNSAPDKSGLPSDRFSAERTGGSVSTLTIQRTQQEDSAVYLCASSFQALTEAFFGQGTRLTVV.

The CDR3 nucleotides read TGTGCCAGCAGTTTAACGGGGATCTATCAGCCCCAGCATTTT. Translation gives CASSLTGIYQPQHF. V usage is TRBV27 and J usage is TRBJ1-5; D is uncertain. The CDR3 runs 14 residues. Looked up from germline, CDR1 is MNHEY and CDR2 is SMNVEV (reference sequence). Trimming pared 2 bases from V and 5 bases from J, leaving 10 bases between.

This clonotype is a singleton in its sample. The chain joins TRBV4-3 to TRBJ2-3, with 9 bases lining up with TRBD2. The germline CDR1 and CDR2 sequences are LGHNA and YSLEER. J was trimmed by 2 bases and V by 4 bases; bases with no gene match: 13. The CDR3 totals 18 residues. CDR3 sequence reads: CASSLGGAGGLTTDTQYF. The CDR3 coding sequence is TGCGCCAGCAGCCTCGGGGGAGCGGGGGGCCTAACCACAGATACGCAGTATTTT.

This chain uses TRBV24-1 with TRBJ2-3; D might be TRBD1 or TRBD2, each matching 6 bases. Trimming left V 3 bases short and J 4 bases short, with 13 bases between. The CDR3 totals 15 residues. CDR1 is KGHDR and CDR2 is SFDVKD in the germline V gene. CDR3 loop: CATSDLRGGPDTQYF. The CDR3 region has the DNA TGTGCCACCAGTGATCTCAGGGGAGGCCCAGATACGCAGTATTTT.

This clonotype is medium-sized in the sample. CDR3 in DNA: TGTGCCACCAGTGATTCGGGCAGTCCCATTAAAAATGAGCAGTTCTTC. As protein: CATSDSGSPIKNEQFF. The chain employs TRBV24-1 and TRBJ2-1, with unresolved D. Germline CDR1 reads KGHDR; CDR2 reads SFDVKD. The CDR3 loop spans 16 amino acids. Trimming stripped 2 bases from V and 7 bases from J, with 17 bases between.